Each of the 32 T cell receptor beta chains below was sequenced from the same sample in a study of response to subunit inactivated influenza vaccine. TCRdb independently ran MiXCR on the RT-PCR reads; one entry per CDR3 protein. This table holds under 950,000 distinct CDR3 sequences, less than 25% found once. The sequencing here drew on PBMCs from blood, taken roughly 5 days after vaccination. Receptors were obtained from a man in his fifties who received an inactivated influenza vaccine.

This clonotype showed up just a few times. The rearrangement links TRBV4-3 to TRBJ2-2, with D possibly being TRBD2 (7 bases). The germline gives CDR1 LGHNA, CDR2 YSLEER. Trimming shortened V by 5 bases and J by 0 bases, and 13 bases separated the two germline ends. This CDR3 spans 16 amino acids. CDR3 sequence reads: CASSLGGAANTGELFF. The DNA for the CDR3 is TGCGCCAGCAGCTTGGGGGGGGCCGCGAACACCGGGGAGCTGTTTTTT.

The V call is TRBV20-1, the J call TRBJ2-7; tentative D call: TRBD2 (6 bases). Germline assignment: CDR1 DFQATT and CDR2 SNEGSKA (reference sequence). V gave up 2 bases and J gave up 3 bases, with 11 bases separating them. The CDR3 extends over 13 amino acids. The CDR3 DNA sequence: TGCAGTGCTAGACCGGAGGGCCTCTACGAGCAGTACTTC. It codes for CSARPEGLYEQYF.

This clonotype was recorded many times. The rearrangement uses TRBV7-2 and TRBJ2-1, with D perhaps matching TRBD2 (6 bases). Germline CDR1 and CDR2: SGHTA and FQGNSA. This CDR3 has 15 residues. V shed 5 bases and J shed 0 bases, with 11 bases lying between them. Here the CDR3 reads CASSRDFSSYNEQFF. As DNA, the CDR3 is TGTGCCAGCAGCCGGGACTTTAGCTCCTACAATGAGCAGTTCTTC. Looking up the rest from reference TRBV7-2 and TRBJ2-1 gives the full variable domain: GAGVSQSPSNKVTEKGKDVELRCDPISGHTALYWYRQSLGQGLEFLIYFQGNSAPDKSGLPSDRFSAERTGGSVSTLTIQRTQQEDSAVYLCASSRDFSSYNEQFFGPGTRLTVL.

This chain links TRBV7-2 with TRBJ2-1, with D hard to call. Per germline, CDR1 SGHTA and CDR2 FQGNSA. This CDR3 region has 15 residues. The V and J ends lost 2 bases and 5 bases respectively, with 13 bases between them. The CDR3 bases are TGTGCCAGCAGCTTATTAGCACTTCTCCACAATGAGCAGTTCTTC. Protein: CASSLLALLHNEQFF.

This clonotype was detected only a few times. This chain connects TRBV20-1 to TRBJ2-1, with 8 nucleotides matching TRBD2. With 5 bases clipped from V and 0 bases from J, the junction kept 9 bases outside the gene matches. The CDR3 totals 16 residues. Germline V gene data show CDR1 as DFQATT and CDR2 as SNEGSKA (reference sequence). Here the CDR3 reads CSAYDAGGSSYNEQFF. In DNA, the CDR3 is TGCAGTGCTTATGATGCGGGGGGAAGCTCCTACAATGAGCAGTTCTTC.

The chain carries TRBV5-1 and TRBJ2-7, with 10 bases lining up with TRBD1. Germline V CDR1 and CDR2: SGHRS, YFSETQ. The CDR3 has 14 residues. With V trimmed by 0 bases and J by 6 bases, 3 bases remained unmatched. The CDR3 DNA sequence: TGCGCCAGCAGCTTGGGGACAGGGGGACTCGAGCAGTACTTC. Protein sequence: CASSLGTGGLEQYF.

In its sample, this clonotype was seen a few times. The rearrangement uses TRBV2 and TRBJ2-4; perhaps D is TRBD1 or TRBD2 (6 bases each). Between the trimmed V and J ends, which lost 3 bases and 1 base, there was a span of 13 bases. Germline V CDR1 and CDR2: SNHLY, FYNNEI. The CDR3 contains 16 residues. As DNA, the CDR3 is TGTGCCAGCAGTGATTGGGGGGCGCTCGCCAAAAACATTCAGTACTTC. Protein product: CASSDWGALAKNIQYF.

The chain couples TRBV6-6 to TRBJ1-2; 7 nucleotides agree with TRBD1. From germline, CDR1 is MNHNY and CDR2 SVGAGI (reference sequence). The V and J ends lost 1 base and 6 bases, in that order; junction bases with no gene match: 2. This CDR3 spans 13 amino acids. The CDR3 reads CASSYYRGDGYTF. As DNA, the CDR3 is TGTGCCAGCAGTTACTACAGGGGTGATGGCTACACCTTC.

The table lists this clonotype with a few counts. The gene calls are TRBV7-9 and TRBJ2-2, with 10 bases lining up with TRBD1. This CDR3 has 16 residues. V shed 5 bases, J shed 4 bases, and the junction held 7 bases outside the gene matches. Germline V gene lookup returns CDR1 SEHNR and CDR2 FQNEAQ (reference sequence). In DNA, the CDR3 is TGTGCCAGCAGCGACAGGGGGCACGACGGCACCGGGGAGCTGTTTTTT. Amino acid sequence: CASSDRGHDGTGELFF.

This clonotype was seen at least ten times. The chain carries TRBV5-1 and TRBJ2-5; D uncertain. The CDR3 sequence is 14 residues long. Per the germline V gene, CDR1 is SGHRS and CDR2 is YFSETQ. V was cut by 4 bases and J by 3 bases, with 13 bases left in between. The CDR3 spells CASSPRILEETQYF. The CDR3 bases are TGCGCCAGCAGCCCCCGAATTCTGGAAGAGACCCAGTACTTC.

V and J are TRBV28 and TRBJ2-5; the match to TRBD1 covers 10 bases. V gave up 5 bases and J gave up 4 bases; unmatched junction bases: 7. Per germline, CDR1 MDHEN and CDR2 SYDVKM. The CDR3 runs to 15 residues. CDR3 nucleotides: TGTGCCAGCAGTGAGGAGACAGGGGGCGGAGAGACCCAGTACTTC. Translated, it gives CASSEETGGGETQYF.

The chain is built from TRBV3-1 and TRBJ2-3, with TRBD1 matching over 8 bases. Germline V gene data show CDR1 as LGHDT and CDR2 as YNNKEL (reference sequence). V dropped 9 bases and J dropped 6; count of bases not matched to a gene: 8. The length of the CDR3 is 13 residues. The CDR3 coding sequence is TGTGCCAGTACTGACAGGGGCTCGGATACGCAGTATTTT. It yields the protein CASTDRGSDTQYF.

This clonotype was found a few times. V and J are TRBV20-1 and TRBJ1-6; the D gene is possibly TRBD1 (6 bases). Germline CDR1 and CDR2: DFQATT and SNEGSKA (reference sequence). The V and J ends lost 0 bases and 8 bases respectively, with 14 bases between them. There are 15 residues in the CDR3. CDR3: CSARDLQGGDSPLHF. CDR3 sequence (DNA): TGCAGTGCTAGAGATCTTCAAGGGGGGGATTCACCCCTCCACTTT.

The table lists this clonotype with many counts. The chain employs TRBV19 and TRBJ1-1; D unclear. This CDR3 contains 14 residues. The V end was cut by 10 bases, the J end by 4 bases, with 19 bases between. CDR1 LNHDA and CDR2 SQIVND come from the germline V gene (reference sequence). The CDR3 loop reads CATSYGSSSTEAFF. The CDR3 DNA sequence: TGTGCCACCTCTTACGGCTCTTCAAGCACTGAAGCTTTCTTT.

V usage is TRBV7-2 and J usage is TRBJ2-5, with D unclear. CDR3 size: 15 residues. Trimming removed 0 bases from V and 0 bases from J, with 8 bases in between. Germline values: CDR1 SGHTA, CDR2 FQGNSA. The CDR3 DNA reads TGTGCCAGCAGCTTAGCGTACAGTTACCAAGAGACCCAGTACTTC. Protein: CASSLAYSYQETQYF.

This clonotype turned up a few times. The V call is TRBV10-3, the J call TRBJ2-2; D perhaps matches TRBD1 (6 bases). Trimming took off 3 bases at V and 4 bases at J, with 21 bases between the two ends. Germline V CDR1 and CDR2: ENHRY, SYGVKD. The CDR3 is made up of 18 amino acids. CDR3 DNA: TGTGCCATCAGTGACCCATCTACTACAGGGATGGGCACCGGGGAGCTGTTTTTT. It codes for CAISDPSTTGMGTGELFF.

The chain employs TRBV7-9 and TRBJ1-5; D is uncertain. Per germline, CDR1 SEHNR and CDR2 FQNEAQ (reference sequence). V was pared by 10 bases and J by 4 bases, with 11 bases between. The CDR3 runs 12 residues. The chain's CDR3 is CAIQIGNQPQHF. CDR3 nucleotide sequence: TGTGCCATTCAAATTGGGAATCAGCCCCAGCATTTT.

V usage is TRBV29-1 and J usage is TRBJ2-5, with 8 bases matching TRBD1. J lost 2 bases, V lost 5 bases, and 4 bases had no gene match. This CDR3 has 13 residues. Germline-derived CDR1 and CDR2 are SQVTM and ANQGSEA. The CDR3 coding sequence is TGCAGCGTTTTGGGACAGGCTCAAGAGACCCAGTACTTC. This translates into CSVLGQAQETQYF.

The table lists this clonotype with a few counts. The V gene is TRBV20-1, the J gene TRBJ2-7, with TRBD2 matching 9 bases. The CDR3 contains 14 residues. Germline V CDR1 and CDR2: DFQATT, SNEGSKA (reference sequence). Trimming took 1 base from V and 6 from J; bases not matched to a gene: 7. This CDR3 is CSARAGTSSSEQYF. In DNA, the CDR3 is TGCAGTGCTAGAGCCGGGACTAGCAGCTCCGAGCAGTACTTC.

The V gene is TRBV28, the J gene TRBJ2-5; D could derive from TRBD1 or TRBD2 (6 bases each). The CDR3 consists of 14 residues. V lost 2 bases, J lost 7 bases, and 14 bases lay in between. In germline, CDR1 is MDHEN, CDR2 SYDVKM. CDR3 amino acids: CASSLTPGGRTQYF. Written as DNA, the CDR3 is TGTGCCAGCAGTTTAACCCCCGGGGGCAGGACCCAGTACTTC.

The rearrangement joins TRBV5-1 to TRBJ2-3, with 8 nucleotides matching TRBD2. The V and J ends lost 4 bases and 5 bases, in that order; junction bases with no gene match: 6. Germline V gene sequence: CDR1 SGHRS, CDR2 YFSETQ. The CDR3 extends over 14 amino acids. CDR3 in DNA: TGCGCCAGCAGCGGCGGGAGGCCCGAAGATACGCAGTATTTT. This sequence encodes CASSGGRPEDTQYF. The variable domain in full, with the rest retrieved from reference TRBV5-1 and TRBJ2-3, is KAGVTQTPRYLIKTRGQQVTLSCSPISGHRSVSWYQQTPGQGLQFLFEYFSETQRNKGNFPGRFSGRQFSNSRSEMNVSTLELGDSALYLCASSGGRPEDTQYFGPGTRLTVL.

This clonotype was observed a handful of times. This rearrangement joins TRBV20-1 to TRBJ1-5, with D tentatively TRBD1 (6 bases). This CDR3 is 14 amino acids long. V was cut by 6 bases and J by 3 bases, with 15 bases left in between. Germline lookup yields CDR1 DFQATT and CDR2 SNEGSKA (reference sequence). In nucleotides, the CDR3 is TGCAGTGCGACCGGACAGAAAGTCAATCAGCCCCAGCATTTT. Translating it yields CSATGQKVNQPQHF.

J is TRBJ2-1 and V is TRBV12-3 or TRBV12-4, with 8 bases that match TRBD1. The CDR3 contains 17 residues. With V trimmed by 4 bases and J by 2 bases, 10 bases remained unmatched. The CDR3 DNA reads TGTGCCAGCAGTTCCGAGCGAACAGGGGGGCCCTACAATGAGCAGTTCTTC. This gives the protein CASSSERTGGPYNEQFF.

This clonotype has only a few counts. The chain is built from TRBV7-3 and TRBJ2-1; D not certain. In germline, CDR1 is SGHTA, CDR2 FQGTGA. The CDR3 has 13 amino acids. Trimming pared 2 bases from V and 6 bases from J, leaving 8 bases between. Here the CDR3 DNA reads TGTGCCAGCAGCTTAGTGGCTAGCAATGAGCAGTTCTTC. The encoded protein is CASSLVASNEQFF.

The rearrangement links TRBV3-1 to TRBJ2-7; D not resolved. V was pared by 1 base and J by 5 bases, with 6 bases between. Germline-derived CDR1 and CDR2 are LGHDT and YNNKEL (reference sequence). The CDR3 consists of 12 residues. CDR3 nucleotides: TGTGCCAGCAGCCAAGTTTGGCACGAGCAGTACTTC. Its protein product is CASSQVWHEQYF.

This sequence joins TRBV27 and TRBJ2-1; 7 nucleotides agree with TRBD2. Germline-derived CDR1 and CDR2 are MNHEY and SMNVEV (reference sequence). CDR3 length: 15 amino acids. The V gene end was trimmed by 3 bases and the J gene end by 3 bases; junction bases not matched to a gene: 5. The CDR3 DNA follows: TGTGCCAGCAGTTTTGGCGGGAGATTCTACAATGAGCAGTTCTTC. This sequence encodes CASSFGGRFYNEQFF.

A few counts support this clonotype. V usage is TRBV18 and J usage is TRBJ2-1; possibly TRBD1 for D (6 bases). CDR1 KGHSH and CDR2 LQKENI come from the germline V gene. The CDR3 length is 16 residues. Trimming pared 3 bases from V and 7 bases from J, leaving 19 bases between. CDR3 sequence reads: CASSPGVQGIGNEQFF. CDR3 sequence (DNA): TGTGCCAGCTCACCCGGGGTACAGGGAATTGGGAATGAGCAGTTCTTC. Combining the CDR3 with reference TRBV18 and TRBJ2-1 gives the whole variable domain NAGVMQNPRHLVRRRGQEARLRCSPMKGHSHVYWYRQLPEEGLKFMVYLQKENIIDESGMPKERFSAEFPKEGPSILRIQQVVRGDSAAYFCASSPGVQGIGNEQFFGPGTRLTVL.

Only a few counts were recorded for this clonotype. This chain uses TRBV20-1 with TRBJ1-6, with D uncertain. CDR3 length equals 16 residues. CDR1 is DFQATT, CDR2 SNEGSKA, per germline (reference sequence). The ends were cut back, 0 bases at V and 6 bases at J, with 15 bases in the middle. CDR3 sequence reads: CSARDNTALLNSPLHF. In DNA, the CDR3 is TGCAGTGCTAGAGATAATACGGCCCTCCTTAATTCACCCCTCCACTTT.

The chain couples TRBV20-1 to TRBJ1-2, with 10 bases matching TRBD1. Germline CDR1 and CDR2: DFQATT and SNEGSKA (reference sequence). The V segment lost 6 bases and the J segment 6 bases; nucleotides outside the gene matches: 13. The CDR3 is 15 amino acids. In nucleotides, the CDR3 is TGCAGTGCACAGAACCGCGGACAGGGGGGGCATGGCTACACCTTC. Protein: CSAQNRGQGGHGYTF.

This clonotype was picked up a small number of times. The V call is TRBV4-3, the J call TRBJ2-4; maybe TRBD1 (7 bases). Germline V lookup: CDR1 LGHNA, CDR2 YSLEER. With 1 base removed from V and 1 base from J, the gap between germline ends came to 17 bases. The CDR3 covers 18 residues. For the CDR3, the DNA is TGCGCCAGCAGCCAAGCGGGGGACAGCCGATTGGCCAAAAACATTCAGTACTTC. As protein: CASSQAGDSRLAKNIQYF.

In its sample, this clonotype was seen a few times. The gene calls are TRBV7-9 and TRBJ1-4; no clear D. CDR1 and CDR2 (germline): SEHNR, FQNEAQ (reference sequence). V was cut by 8 bases and J by 8 bases, with 12 bases left in between. The length of the CDR3 is 12 residues. The CDR3 DNA sequence: TGTGCCAGCGAGATGAACGAGGAAAAACTGTTTTTT. Translation: CASEMNEEKLFF.

This clonotype was detected ten times or more. The V gene is TRBV12-3 or TRBV12-4, the J gene TRBJ2-5; 9 bases agree with TRBD1. Germline trimming cut 4 bases from V and 6 bases from J; bases unmatched to any gene: 6. The CDR3 sequence is 14 residues long. CDR3 in amino acids: CASSSGQGGQTQYF. The CDR3 DNA reads TGTGCCAGCAGTTCGGGACAGGGAGGGCAGACCCAGTACTTC.